This T cell receptor (beta chain) originates from a study of shared clonotypes between healthy human individuals. The study, taken as a whole, reports: Non-shared clonotypes showed lower generation probabilities than clonotypes common to all four donors. Rarefaction showed that sequencing of sorted subsets was incomplete (despite large depth).

CDR3 length: 14 amino acids. Germline V gene sequence: CDR1 SGDLS, CDR2 YYNGEE. V dropped 3 bases and J dropped 4 bases, with 13 bases sitting between them. All donors were healthy HIV-negative adults lacking recent acute infections or vaccinations. In regard to this clone: The antigen is unknown.

Sequencing was at deep level. Produced via immunoSEQ multiplex PCR; TCRdb's table is partial and in-frame only. The top ten clones hold 34% of a sample with approximately 710,000 clones, around 91% of them seen once. The rearrangement links TRBV9 to TRBJ1-2; TRBD1 might be the D (5 bases). The receptor comes from a man aged 18 to 30 in good health. Some clones in this sample may be carry-over from other donors' samples. The specimen was memory CD8+ T cells from PBMCs. Subset specified: CD45RO+ cells pooled with CCR7-negative TemRA cells. This CDR3 is CASSAGGVRYGYTF. The CDR3 bases are TGTGCCAGCAGCGCCGGAGGGGTGCGCTATGGCTACACCTTC.